Presented here are 3 T cell receptor beta chains from one specimen sequenced in a study of regulatory T cells in long-lasting Graves disease (dated by TCRdb to the early 2020s). The library was made by multiplex PCR. These reads were obtained on an Illumina HiSeq 4000. CDR3 regions were amplified by Arm-PCR with iRepertoire HTBI primers to construct TCR beta libraries. Using fastp trimming at Q25 and MiXCR clonotype assembly, TCRdb reanalyzed the public sequencing data and kept in-frame beta chains. Every distinct CDR3 protein forms one entry, paired with its most common genes and DNA. For this sample there are 500,000 or so distinct CDR3 sequences; roughly 17% appear just once. The top ten constitute over 9% of the sample. The time point label corresponds to: newly diagnosed GD, antithyroid drugs for less than 3 months. For both TCR sequencing and RNA sequencing, RNA was extracted from PBMCs in TRIzol.

This sample was shared with a second study, whose subject was T cells in Graves' hyperthyroidism and ophthalmopathy.

The sample in question was peripheral blood mononuclear cells (PBMCs), obtained at new diagnosis, from a patient treated with antithyroid drugs. The receptor set was obtained from a middle-aged man with Graves disease. Donor details come from another sample of the same person, matched by shared clones.

The chain uses TRBV6-2 or TRBV6-3 and TRBJ2-1; TRBD2 matches at 11 bases. The length of the CDR3 is 15 residues. Germline V gives CDR1 MNHEY, CDR2 SVGEGT. V was pared by 2 bases and J by 12 bases, with 9 bases of the junction left unmatched. The CDR3 bases are TGTGCCAGCAGTTACGCCGGGACTAGCGGAGTTGGGCAGTTCTTC. Encoded protein: CASSYAGTSGVGQFF.

V is TRBV9 and J is TRBJ2-3, with D perhaps matching TRBD1 or TRBD2 (6 bases each). Germline loops: CDR1 SGDLS, CDR2 YYNGEE. The CDR3 is 15 amino acids. Trimming left V 4 bases short and J 2 bases short, with 14 bases between. This chain's CDR3 is CASSFGGRTTDTQYF. The CDR3 coding sequence is TGTGCCAGCAGCTTTGGGGGGCGCACCACAGATACGCAGTATTTT.

This chain joins TRBV10-3 and TRBJ1-2; D might be TRBD1 (5 bases). Trimming removed 10 bases at V and 4 bases at J, with 19 bases between. The germline gives CDR1 ENHRY, CDR2 SYGVKD. The CDR3 totals 14 residues. The CDR3 loop is CATVGQAPSYGYTF. The CDR3 nucleotides are TGTGCCACCGTCGGACAAGCCCCTTCCTATGGCTACACCTTC.